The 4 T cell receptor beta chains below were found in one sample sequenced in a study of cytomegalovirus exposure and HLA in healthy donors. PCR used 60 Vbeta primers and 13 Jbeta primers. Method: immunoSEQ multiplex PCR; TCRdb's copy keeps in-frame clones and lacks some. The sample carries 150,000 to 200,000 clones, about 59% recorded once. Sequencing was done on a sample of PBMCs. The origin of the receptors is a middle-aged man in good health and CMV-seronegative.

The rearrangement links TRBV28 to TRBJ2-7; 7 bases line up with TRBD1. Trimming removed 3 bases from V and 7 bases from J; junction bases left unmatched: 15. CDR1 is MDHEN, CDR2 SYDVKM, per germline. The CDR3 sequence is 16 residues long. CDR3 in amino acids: CASSFRDSRSLFEQYF. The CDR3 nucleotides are TGTGCCAGCAGTTTCCGGGACAGCCGCTCTCTATTTGAGCAGTACTTC.

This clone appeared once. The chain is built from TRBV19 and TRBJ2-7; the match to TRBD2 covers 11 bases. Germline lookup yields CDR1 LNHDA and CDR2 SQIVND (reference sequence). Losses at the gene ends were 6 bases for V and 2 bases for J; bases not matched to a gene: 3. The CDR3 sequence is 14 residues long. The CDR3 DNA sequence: TGTGCCAGTAGGTTAGCGGGAGGGCCCTACGAGCAGTACTTC. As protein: CASRLAGGPYEQYF.

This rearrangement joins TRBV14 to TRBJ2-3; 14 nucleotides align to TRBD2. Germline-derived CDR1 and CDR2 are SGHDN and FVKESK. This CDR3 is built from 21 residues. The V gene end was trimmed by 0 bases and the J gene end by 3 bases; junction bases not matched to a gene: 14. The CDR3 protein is CASSQDKGLAGDLRTTDTQYF. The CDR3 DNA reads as TGTGCCAGCAGCCAAGATAAGGGACTAGCGGGAGACCTACGCACGACAGATACGCAGTATTTT. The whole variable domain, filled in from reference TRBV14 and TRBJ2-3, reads EAGVTQFPSHSVIEKGQTVTLRCDPISGHDNLYWYRRVMGKEIKFLLHFVKESKQDESGMPNNRFLAERTGGTYSTLKVQPAELEDSGVYFCASSQDKGLAGDLRTTDTQYFGPGTRLTVL.

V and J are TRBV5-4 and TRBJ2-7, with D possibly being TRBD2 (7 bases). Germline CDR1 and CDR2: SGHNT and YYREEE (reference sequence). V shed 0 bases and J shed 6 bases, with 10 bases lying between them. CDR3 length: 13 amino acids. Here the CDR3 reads CASSLAGGTEQYF. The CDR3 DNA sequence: TGTGCCAGCAGCTTGGCGGGGGGCACCGAGCAGTACTTC. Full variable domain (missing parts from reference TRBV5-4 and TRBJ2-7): ETGVTQSPTHLIKTRGQQVTLRCSSQSGHNTVSWYQQALGQGPQFIFQYYREEENGRGNFPPRFSGLQFPNYSSELNVNALELDDSALYLCASSLAGGTEQYFGPGTRLTVT.